This is a list of T cell receptor beta chains from one sample in a study of cytomegalovirus exposure and HLA in healthy donors. The table came from immunoSEQ multiplex PCR; TCRdb's copy has only in-frame clones and leaves some out. The repertoire consists of a few hundred thousand clones, with roughly 88% occurring once and the leading ten covering over 0.7%. Sequenced input: PBMCs. Receptors were obtained from a woman between 18 and 29 years old in good health and CMV-seronegative. Each CDR3 is given with its conserved first and last residue. Fields, in order: J gene, V gene, D gene, clone size, CDR3 DNA, CDR3 protein. The D gene is left open where the match is weak. Size tells how often a clone was seen (once, few, many) or the class of an expanded clone, and some rows leave it out.

TRBJ2-7 TRBV28 TRBD2 . TGTGCCAGCAGCGTCCCTCAGGGACTAGCGGGATACTTGAGCTCCTACGAGCAGTACTTC CASSVPQGLAGYLSSYEQYF
TRBJ2-7 TRBV10-3 . once TGTGCCACCAGAGATAGCGGAGGCTTCTCCTACGAGCAGTACTTC CATRDSGGFSYEQYF
TRBJ1-5 TRBV28 . . TGTGCCAGCAGCCCCCCGCGGGGGACCAATCAGCCCCAGCATTTT CASSPPRGTNQPQHF
TRBJ2-7 TRBV6-6 . . TGTGCCAGCAGTACCGGCTACGAGCAGTACTTC CASSTGYEQYF
TRBJ2-2 TRBV9 TRBD1 . TGTGCCAGCAGCCCCCAGGGCAGGGGGACCGGGGAGCTGTTTTTT CASSPQGRGTGELFF
TRBJ2-7 TRBV27 TRBD2 . TGTGCCAGCAGTTCCCCCCGGGGTAGCGGGGTCTACGAGCAGTACTTC CASSSPRGSGVYEQYF
TRBJ2-1 TRBV10-1 TRBD2 . TGCGCCAGCAGAGGTAGCGGGAGCGATGAGCAGTTCTTC CASRGSGSDEQFF
TRBJ2-1 TRBV20-1 . once TGCAGTGCTACCCCCGTCAATGAGCAGTTCTTC CSATPVNEQFF
TRBJ2-2 TRBV19 . . TGTGCCCTTCGCATTCGGCCTAGCGGGGAGCTGTTTTTT CALRIRPSGELFF
TRBJ1-1 TRBV19 . . TGTGCCAGTAATTTCGCGGGGGCAGGGGCTTTCTTT CASNFAGAGAFF
TRBJ1-1 TRBV7-8 . . TGTGCCAGCAGCTTAGGGGGAGGGCCGAACACTGAAGCTTTCTTT CASSLGGGPNTEAFF
TRBJ1-1 TRBV6-5 . . TGTGCCAGCAGTTATAGGGAGAGAGGGAACACTGAAGCTTTCTTT CASSYRERGNTEAFF
TRBJ2-3 TRBV25-1 TRBD2 . TGTGCCAGCAGTGAATCTCGCGGGAGGGCGGCAGATACGCAGTATTTT CASSESRGRAADTQYF
TRBJ1-5 TRBV19 TRBD1 . TGTGCCAGTAGTGGGACAGGGGGCAATCAGCCCCAGCATTTT CASSGTGGNQPQHF
TRBJ1-5 TRBV19 . . TGTGCCAGTAGTCATGGTCAGGGTTCAGAGCCCCAGCATTTT CASSHGQGSEPQHF
TRBJ1-1 TRBV5-1 TRBD1 once TGCGCCAGCAGCTTGGCCACAGGGGTCACTGAAGCTTTCTTT CASSLATGVTEAFF
TRBJ2-7 TRBV11-2 . . TGTGCCAGCAGCTTAGATCGGGGTTACGAGCAGTACTTC CASSLDRGYEQYF
TRBJ2-7 TRBV2 TRBD1 . TGTGCCAGCAGTCTTAAACAGGGGGCGAGGGATGAGCAGTACTTC CASSLKQGARDEQYF
TRBJ1-1 TRBV28 . . TGTGCCAGCAGACAGACATCATCGAACACTGAAGCTTTCTTT CASRQTSSNTEAFF
TRBJ2-2 TRBV11-3 TRBD1 once TGTGCCAGCAGCCCGTCCGGGACAGGGATTAAGAACACCGGGGAGCTGTTTTTT CASSPSGTGIKNTGELFF
TRBJ2-5 TRBV9 . . TGTGCCAGCAGCGTCAGGGAAGAGACCCAGTACTTC CASSVREETQYF
TRBJ1-3 TRBV9 . . TGTGCCAGCAGCGTCTTCGACTTCATGAGCTCTGGAAACACCATATATTTT CASSVFDFMSSGNTIYF
TRBJ1-2 TRBV9 . . TGTGCCAGCAGCGACCTAGGGGACTATGGCTACACCTTC CASSDLGDYGYTF
TRBJ2-7 TRBV27 TRBD2 . TGTGCCAGCAGTCCCTTAGCGGGAGCTCTATACGAGCAGTACTTC CASSPLAGALYEQYF
TRBJ2-1 TRBV27 TRBD2 . TGTGCCAGCAGTTTATCGCCCAGCGGGAGGGCCCTTGAGCAGTTCTTC CASSLSPSGRALEQFF
TRBJ2-3 TRBV7-2 TRBD1 once TGTGCCAGCAGCTTAAAGGACAGGGCGCCAGATACGCAGTATTTT CASSLKDRAPDTQYF
TRBJ1-1 TRBV5-1 TRBD1 . TGCGCCAGCAGTCGGGACAGGGGCGGTATGAACACTGAAGCTTTCTTT CASSRDRGGMNTEAFF
TRBJ1-3 TRBV28 TRBD1 . TGTGCCACCCTCCACCGGGACAGGGGAAACACCATATATTTT CATLHRDRGNTIYF
TRBJ1-2 TRBV5-1 TRBD1 . TGCGCCAGCAGCTTGGGAGACAGGGACTATGGCTACACCTTC CASSLGDRDYGYTF
TRBJ2-1 TRBV27 TRBD1 . TGTGCCACCATCCCGGGACAGAGCTCCTACAATGAGCAGTTCTTC CATIPGQSSYNEQFF
TRBJ2-1 TRBV25-1 . few TGTGCCAGCAGTGGCTTGGTCGGGGTGGAGGATGAGCAGTTCTTC CASSGLVGVEDEQFF
TRBJ1-1 TRBV6-5 . . TGTGCCAGCATCATGAACACTGAAGCTTTCTTT CASIMNTEAFF
TRBJ2-1 TRBV29-1 TRBD1 . TGCAGCGCAGGAAGGGACAGCTCCTACAATGAGCAGTTCTTC CSAGRDSSYNEQFF
TRBJ1-1 TRBV30 . . TGTGCCTGGAGTGCCGCAGGGTATGAAGCTTTCTTT CAWSAAGYEAFF
TRBJ2-1 TRBV29-1 TRBD2 . TGCAGCGTTGAAGTTTGGGGACTAGCGGGATACAATGAGCAGTTCTTC CSVEVWGLAGYNEQFF
TRBJ1-3 TRBV4-3 . . TGCGCCAGCAGCCAAGGGGGCCGGCTCGGGAACACCATATATTTT CASSQGGRLGNTIYF
TRBJ1-2 TRBV5-4 . . TGTGCCAGCAGCTTGGGGGGGCTGACTAACTATGGCTACACCTTC CASSLGGLTNYGYTF
TRBJ2-3 TRBV7-3 . . TGTGCCAGCAGCCCGGGGAAGGCACCAGATACGCAGTATTTT CASSPGKAPDTQYF
TRBJ1-1 TRBV28 . . TGTGCCAGCAGTTTGCTCAGGGACACTGAAGCTTTCTTT CASSLLRDTEAFF
TRBJ2-1 TRBV6-5 . few TGTGCCAGCAGCCCTGGGGAGCATCAGTTCTTC CASSPGEHQFF
TRBJ1-2 TRBV29-1 . . TGCAGCGTTGAAGCGGGGTTCGGCTATGGCTACACCTTC CSVEAGFGYGYTF
TRBJ1-2 TRBV2 . . TGTGCCAGCAGTGAACAGGCCCTCTATGGCTACACCTTC CASSEQALYGYTF
TRBJ1-5 TRBV7-2 TRBD1 . TGTGCCAGCAGCTTAGCACAGGGGAATCAGCCCCAGCATTTT CASSLAQGNQPQHF
TRBJ2-1 TRBV5-4 . . TGTGCCAGCAGCGTGGGACCGCGGCCTCATGAGCAGTTCTTC CASSVGPRPHEQFF
TRBJ2-1 TRBV18 . . TGTGCCAGCTCACAAAGTCAGGTCTACCATGAGCAGTTCTTC CASSQSQVYHEQFF
TRBJ2-3 TRBV6-1 TRBD1 . TGTGCCAGCAGCTCGGGACAGGGGACGCATTTT CASSSGQGTHF
TRBJ2-5 TRBV6-5 . . TGTGCCAGCAACAAAGGGGGCCAAGAGACCCAGTACTTC CASNKGGQETQYF
TRBJ2-7 TRBV2 . . TGTGCCAGCAGCCGTTTAGGGGGCCGGGAGGAGCAGTACTTC CASSRLGGREEQYF
TRBJ2-1 TRBV15 . . TGTGCCACCAGCAGAGCGCCGCGCGGCCCCAATGAGCAGTTCTTC CATSRAPRGPNEQFF
TRBJ1-3 TRBV27 TRBD1 . TGTGCCAGCACTAGATACGGGACAGGGCGAAGCTCTGGAAACACCATATATTTT CASTRYGTGRSSGNTIYF
TRBJ2-1 TRBV19 . . TGTGCCAGTAGTATAGATCCTAGCATGCCCTACAATGAGCAGTTCTTC CASSIDPSMPYNEQFF
TRBJ2-3 TRBV2 TRBD1 . TGTGCCAGCAGTGTTAACAGGGGAGATACGCAGTATTTT CASSVNRGDTQYF
TRBJ2-1 TRBV12-2 . . TGTGCAAGTCGACCCGGGACTAGCGGGATTGATGAGCAGTTCTTC CASRPGTSGIDEQFF